This record concerns one T cell receptor (beta chain) sequence. Its antigen is not yet known. No base qualities exist here, and no much larger clone lies one base off it. The entry originates in a study of yellow fever vaccine responses in identical twins (dated by TCRdb to the late 2010s). About the full investigation: Focusing on identical twins, the study followed the T cell clones that responded to the vaccine, and did so with precision.

Library construction relied on RT-PCR. The reads were generated on an Illumina HiSeq 2500. The public reads were quality trimmed at Q25 with fastp and then assembled into clones with MiXCR by TCRdb, keeping productive beta chains. Under each unique CDR3 protein, matching rows form one entry showing the most common genes and DNA. The sample table holds roughly 2,200 distinct CDR3 sequences, of which 8% to 10% were seen once. 5.4% of the sample goes to the ten largest clones. CDR1 and CDR2, looked up from the germline V gene, are SGHTA and FQGNSA. V and J are trimmed by 5 bases and 2 bases, and the gene matches miss 10 bases of the junction. The CDR3 has 16 amino acids, counting the end cysteine and phenylalanine. Just the 48-base CDR3 DNA is kept, in frame starting at base 1. What the study reported, not specific to this receptor: According to the authors, in identical twins the way T cells responded to vaccination appeared partly convergent and partly personalized.

Here the chain combines TRBV7-2 and TRBJ2-3; 7 middle bases align to TRBD2. The source is a woman under 30 who received the yellow fever vaccine. Donor details come from another sample of the same person, matched by shared clones. Source: T cells from blood (PBMCs), unsorted or a sorted subset (not recorded which), taken 2 to 3 years after vaccination. The CDR3 has the sequence CASSPFMGLPTDTQYF. The DNA reads as follows: TGTGCCAGCAGCCCCTTCATGGGACTACCCACAGATACGCAGTATTTT. Joined to the reference TRBV7-2 and TRBJ2-3 proteins, this CDR3 gives the full variable domain: GAGVSQSPSNKVTEKGKDVELRCDPISGHTALYWYRQSLGQGLEFLIYFQGNSAPDKSGLPSDRFSAERTGGSVSTLTIQRTQQEDSAVYLCASSPFMGLPTDTQYFGPGTRLTVL.